These T cell receptor beta chains were read from a single sample in a study of blood T cell repertoires in COVID-19. Using immunoSEQ multiplex PCR, the repertoire was profiled, and TCRdb retains in-frame clones only, with some absent. The sample shows some 320,000 clones, about nine tenths of them seen only once. Sequencing was done on a sample of peripheral blood. The receptor set was obtained from a woman in her thirties who had recovered from COVID-19. The CDR3 runs from the conserved cysteine through the conserved F or W. The D gene is left open where the match is weak. Clone sizes are given selectively: once, few, many, or a class where the clone is expanded.

clone size | J gene | D gene | V gene | CDR3 protein | CDR3 DNA
- | TRBJ1-2 | - | TRBV5-5 | CASTIQENYGYTF | TGTGCCAGCACCATACAGGAAAACTATGGCTACACCTTC
- | TRBJ1-5 | TRBD1 | TRBV6-2/TRBV6-3 | CASSYSRGTADQPQHF | TGTGCCAGCAGTTACTCGAGAGGGACAGCCGATCAGCCCCAGCATTTT
- | TRBJ2-7 | TRBD1 | TRBV7-8 | CASSLSGQGNEQYF | TGTGCCAGCAGCTTATCCGGACAGGGAAACGAGCAGTACTTC
once | TRBJ2-3 | TRBD1 | TRBV11-3 | CASSLATGTGAGDTQYF | TGTGCCAGCAGCTTAGCGACCGGGACAGGGGCTGGCGATACGCAGTATTTT
- | TRBJ2-5 | - | TRBV18 | CASSPPEGIQETQYF | TGTGCCAGCTCACCACCGGAGGGGATCCAAGAGACCCAGTACTTC
once | TRBJ2-7 | - | TRBV7-2 | CASSPLAREQYF | TGTGCCAGCAGCCCACTAGCAAGGGAGCAGTACTTC
- | TRBJ2-7 | - | TRBV28 | CASTVPRTYEQYF | TGTGCCAGCACCGTTCCCAGAACCTACGAGCAGTACTTC
- | TRBJ1-6 | - | TRBV30 | CAWSVGDSPLHF | TGTGCCTGGAGTGTAGGGGATTCACCCCTCCACTTT
- | TRBJ2-7 | - | TRBV24-1 | CATSDDSSYEQYF | TGTGCCACCAGTGACGACAGTTCCTACGAGCAGTACTTC
- | TRBJ2-7 | TRBD1 | TRBV2 | CASSGRDSSISYEQYF | TGTGCCAGCAGTGGCAGGGACAGCTCAATATCCTACGAGCAGTACTTC
- | TRBJ2-1 | - | TRBV20-1 | CSASKTSSYNEQFF | TGCAGTGCTAGTAAGACTTCCTCCTACAATGAGCAGTTCTTC
- | TRBJ2-7 | - | TRBV27 | CASSPASSSYEQYF | TGTGCCAGCAGTCCCGCTAGCTCCTCCTACGAGCAGTACTTC
- | TRBJ2-1 | TRBD2 | TRBV5-4 | CASSTGTSVTEQFF | TGTGCCAGCAGCACCGGGACTAGCGTGACTGAGCAGTTCTTC
- | TRBJ2-3 | TRBD2 | TRBV3-1/TRBV3-2 | CASSQGDSGRSTDTQYF | TGTGCCAGCAGCCAAGGAGATAGCGGGAGAAGCACAGATACGCAGTATTTT
- | TRBJ1-1 | - | TRBV6-5 | CASSYWRGGDTEAFF | TGTGCCAGCAGTTACTGGCGGGGAGGGGACACTGAAGCTTTCTTT
- | TRBJ2-5 | - | TRBV4-2 | CASSPKDGLEQETQYF | TGTGCCAGCAGCCCTAAAGACGGACTTGAACAAGAGACCCAGTACTTC
- | TRBJ2-2 | TRBD1 | TRBV19 | CATDRGDTGELFF | TGTGCCACCGACAGGGGGGACACCGGGGAGCTGTTTTTT
once | TRBJ2-7 | TRBD1 | TRBV11-2 | CASSVDRGREQYF | TGTGCCAGCAGCGTTGACAGGGGGAGGGAGCAGTACTTC
- | TRBJ2-2 | - | TRBV4-2 | CASSQGEAGKSTGELFF | TGTGCCAGCAGCCAGGGGGAGGCAGGAAAGTCCACCGGGGAGCTGTTTTTT
few | TRBJ1-1 | TRBD1 | TRBV6-1 | CASSEIVTGGLGEAFF | TGTGCCAGCAGTGAAATCGTAACAGGGGGCTTAGGTGAAGCTTTCTTT
- | TRBJ1-1 | - | TRBV12-3/TRBV12-4 | CASSRTLNTEAFF | TGTGCCAGCAGTCGGACATTGAACACTGAAGCTTTCTTT
- | TRBJ1-4 | TRBD1 | TRBV30 | CAWSFQGAYNEKLFF | TGTGCCTGGAGTTTTCAGGGGGCGTATAATGAAAAACTGTTTTTT
- | TRBJ1-2 | TRBD1 | TRBV6-5 | CASSPPGQGAGYTF | TGTGCCAGCAGTCCCCCGGGACAGGGGGCTGGCTACACCTTC
- | TRBJ2-7 | - | TRBV5-6 | CASSKEGGQFYEQYF | TGTGCCAGCAGTAAGGAGGGGGGGCAGTTCTACGAGCAGTACTTC
- | TRBJ1-5 | - | TRBV11-2 | CASSPAAREPQHF | TGTGCCAGCAGCCCAGCCGCCAGGGAGCCCCAGCATTTT
few | TRBJ1-6 | - | TRBV18 | CASSPGDYGNSPLHF | TGTGCCAGCTCACCCGGGGATTACGGGAATTCACCCCTCCACTTT
- | TRBJ2-7 | - | TRBV7-2 | CASSAGTYEQYF | TGTGCCAGCAGCGCAGGCACCTACGAGCAGTACTTC
- | TRBJ2-2 | TRBD1 | TRBV2 | CASKGQANTGELFF | TGTGCCAGCAAGGGACAGGCGAACACCGGGGAGCTGTTTTTT
- | TRBJ1-3 | - | TRBV4-1 | CASSTLLGAAIYF | TGCGCCAGCAGCACTCTTTTGGGGGCTGCCATATATTTT
- | TRBJ2-5 | - | TRBV29-1 | CSVEKYRTRYQETQYF | TGCAGCGTCGAAAAATACAGGACCCGATACCAAGAGACCCAGTACTTC
- | TRBJ2-7 | TRBD1 | TRBV29-1 | CSVAGGSIEQYF | TGCAGCGTTGCAGGGGGCTCGATCGAGCAGTACTTC